This T cell receptor beta chain appears in the sequencing data of a study of shared clonotypes between healthy human individuals. Overall study: Donors consisted of a couple of women and a few men between 18 and 49. Per-donor plates numbered three CD4 naive, three CD4 memory, two CD8 naive and one CD8 memory.

Per the germline V gene, CDR1 is WSHSY and CDR2 is SAAADI. The CDR3 sequence is 11 residues long. V shed 3 bases and J shed 8 bases, with 5 bases lying between them. General observations from the study: Clonotypes shared by all four sorted-subset donors had higher generation probabilities than non-shared clonotypes.

Remarks on this clone: Its antigen is unknown. This CDR3 is also generated by other DNA sequences in the sample.

The method was immunoSEQ multiplex PCR; TCRdb's version includes in-frame clones alone and lacks a portion of them. The sample contains 1.5 million to 2.5 million clones, about 95% of which appear only once. CD8 cells regarded as naive lacked CD45RO, were positively chosen for CCR7, and omitted terminally differentiated effector memory CD45RA+ cells. The clonotype originates from a man aged 18 to 29 in good health. The gene calls are TRBV10-2 and TRBJ2-1, with D hard to call. The sample taken for sequencing was naive CD8+ T cells sorted from blood. The CDR3 loop reads CASSEGHEQFF. DNA of the CDR3: TGCGCCAGCAGTGAAGGCCATGAGCAGTTCTTC.